This TCR beta chain was documented in a study of shared T cell receptors in the human thymus. The repertoire was sequenced with immunoSEQ multiplex PCR; TCRdb's copy has only in-frame clones and lacks some. The profile shows hundreds of thousands of clones, 80% to 90% of them singletons. The ends were cut back, 3 bases at V and 7 bases at J, with 13 bases in the middle. The CDR3 is 15 amino acids. Per germline, CDR1 LGHNA and CDR2 YNFKEQ. A further study also used this sample, focusing on human thymus T cells. That source reports: Donors were healthy Finnish babies undergoing corrective operations for congenital heart defects. Unrelated people showed highly overlapping thymic repertoires, related research reported.

Input material: thymocytes. This clonotype was sampled from a boy younger than two with a congenital heart defect. The V and J genes are TRBV4-2 and TRBJ1-6; no firm D call. The CDR3 nucleotides are TGTGCCAGCAGCCAGGAGGTTCTGGGCAATTCACCCCTCCACTTT. Translated, it gives CASSQEVLGNSPLHF.